The clone carrying this TCR beta chain was detected a few times. Its target is unknown. A sample-barcoded 5' primer and a J-beta primer mix were used in a second PCR of roughly 7 to 11 cycles. In TCRdb, the 5' RACE reads were re-called with MiXCR into one record per CDR3 protein. This table has about 580,000 distinct CDR3 sequences, more than 45% appearing once. This record comes from a study of blood T cells in healthy people across ages. Study observations and caveats: When set beside aged donors, long-lived donors presented more naive CD4+ cells and higher diversity.

Trimming pared 0 bases from V and 5 bases from J, leaving 5 bases between. In germline, CDR1 is SGDLS, CDR2 YYNGEE. This CDR3 region has 12 residues. The rearrangement links TRBV9 to TRBJ1-1; a weak D match, TRBD1 (5 bases). This TCR came from a man at least 80 years old in good health. The sample comprised blood. CDR3 region: CASSVGGTEAFF. For the CDR3, the DNA is TGTGCCAGCAGCGTAGGGGGGACTGAAGCTTTCTTT.